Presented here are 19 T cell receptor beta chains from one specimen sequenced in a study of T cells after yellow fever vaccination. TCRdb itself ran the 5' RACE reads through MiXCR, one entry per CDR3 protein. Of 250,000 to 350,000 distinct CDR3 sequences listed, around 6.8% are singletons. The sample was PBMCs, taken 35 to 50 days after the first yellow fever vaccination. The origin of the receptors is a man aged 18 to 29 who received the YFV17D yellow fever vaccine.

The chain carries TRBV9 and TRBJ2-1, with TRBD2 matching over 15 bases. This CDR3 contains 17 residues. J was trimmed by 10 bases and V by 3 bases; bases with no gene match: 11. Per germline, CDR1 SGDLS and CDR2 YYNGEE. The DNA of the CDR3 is TGTGCCAGCAGCGCCCCGGGTGGGACTAGCGGGGGGCGGGAGCAGTTCTTC. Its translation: CASSAPGGTSGGREQFF.

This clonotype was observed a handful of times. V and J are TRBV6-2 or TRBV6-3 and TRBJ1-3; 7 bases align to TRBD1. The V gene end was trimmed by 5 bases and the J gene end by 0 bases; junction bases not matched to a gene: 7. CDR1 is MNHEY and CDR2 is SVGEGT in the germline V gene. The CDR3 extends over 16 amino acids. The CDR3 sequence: CASSHRDRTSGNTIYF. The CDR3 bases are TGTGCCAGCAGTCACCGGGACAGAACCTCTGGAAACACCATATATTTT.

CDR3 DNA sequence: TGTGCCAGCAGCTATCGACGGAACACTGAAGCTTTCTTT. Translating it yields CASSYRRNTEAFF. This chain links TRBV7-2 with TRBJ1-1; no clear D. Germline loops: CDR1 SGHTA, CDR2 FQGNSA. Trimming left V 4 bases short and J 1 base short, with 7 bases between. The CDR3 contains 13 residues.

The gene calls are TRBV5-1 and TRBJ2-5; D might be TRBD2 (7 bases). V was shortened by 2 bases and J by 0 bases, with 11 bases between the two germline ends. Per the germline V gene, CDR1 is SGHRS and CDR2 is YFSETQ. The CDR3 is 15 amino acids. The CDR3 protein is CASSLQGGYQETQYF. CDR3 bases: TGCGCCAGCAGCTTACAGGGAGGGTACCAAGAGACCCAGTACTTC.

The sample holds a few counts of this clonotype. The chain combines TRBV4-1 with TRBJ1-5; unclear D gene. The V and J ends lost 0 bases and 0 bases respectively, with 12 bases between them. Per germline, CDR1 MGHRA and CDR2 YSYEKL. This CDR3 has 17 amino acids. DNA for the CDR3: TGCGCCAGCAGCCAAGATGAGGGTGTCCTTAGCAATCAGCCCCAGCATTTT. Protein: CASSQDEGVLSNQPQHF.

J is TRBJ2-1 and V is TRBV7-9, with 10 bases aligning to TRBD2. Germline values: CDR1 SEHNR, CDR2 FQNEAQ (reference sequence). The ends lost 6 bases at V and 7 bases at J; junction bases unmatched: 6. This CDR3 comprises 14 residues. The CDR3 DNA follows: TGTGCCAGCAGGGGACTAGCGTTGGGAAATGAGCAGTTCTTC. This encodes CASRGLALGNEQFF. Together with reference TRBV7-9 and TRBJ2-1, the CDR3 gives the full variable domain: DTGVSQNPRHKITKRGQNVTFRCDPISEHNRLYWYRQTLGQGPEFLTYFQNEAQLEKSRLLSDRFSAERPKGSFSTLEIQRTEQGDSAMYLCASRGLALGNEQFFGPGTRLTVL.

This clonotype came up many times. The CDR3 region is CATQDTNGYEQYF. The CDR3 bases are TGTGCCACCCAAGACACCAACGGCTACGAGCAGTACTTC. The chain uses TRBV19 and TRBJ2-7; D gene uncertain. In germline, CDR1 is LNHDA, CDR2 SQIVND (reference sequence). V lost 10 bases, J lost 3 bases, and 16 bases lay in between. The CDR3 spans 13 residues.

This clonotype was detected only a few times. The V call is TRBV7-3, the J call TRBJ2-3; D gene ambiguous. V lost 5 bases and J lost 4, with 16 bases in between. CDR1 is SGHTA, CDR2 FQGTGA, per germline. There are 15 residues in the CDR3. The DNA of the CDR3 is TGTGCCAGCAGCCCTCAAGGTAGGGCCGCAGATACGCAGTATTTT. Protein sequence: CASSPQGRAADTQYF.

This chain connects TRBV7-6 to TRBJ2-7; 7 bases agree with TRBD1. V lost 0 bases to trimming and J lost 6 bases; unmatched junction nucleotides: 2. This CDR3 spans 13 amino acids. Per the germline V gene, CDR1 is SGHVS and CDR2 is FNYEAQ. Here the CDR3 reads CASSLASGGEQYV. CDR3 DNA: TGTGCCAGCAGCTTAGCGTCAGGGGGCGAGCAGTACGTC.

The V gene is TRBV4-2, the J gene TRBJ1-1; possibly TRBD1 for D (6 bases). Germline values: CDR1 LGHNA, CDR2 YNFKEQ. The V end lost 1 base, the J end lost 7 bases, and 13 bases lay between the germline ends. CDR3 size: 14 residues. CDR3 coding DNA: TGTGCCAGCAGCCAAGGCGGGGCCAGGGGTGAAGCTTTCTTT. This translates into CASSQGGARGEAFF.

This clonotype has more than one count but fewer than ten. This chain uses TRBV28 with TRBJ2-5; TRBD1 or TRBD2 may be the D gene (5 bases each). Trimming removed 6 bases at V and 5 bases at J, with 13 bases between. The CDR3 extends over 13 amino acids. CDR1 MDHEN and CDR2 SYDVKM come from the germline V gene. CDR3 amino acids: CASSEGRRETQYF. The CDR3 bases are TGTGCCAGCAGCGAGGGGCGTCGGGAGACCCAGTACTTC.

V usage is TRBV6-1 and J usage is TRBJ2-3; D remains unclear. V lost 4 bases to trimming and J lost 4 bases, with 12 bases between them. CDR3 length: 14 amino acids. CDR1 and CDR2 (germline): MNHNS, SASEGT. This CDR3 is CASSGRKGPDTQYF. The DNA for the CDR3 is TGTGCCAGCAGTGGCCGTAAAGGCCCAGATACGCAGTATTTT.

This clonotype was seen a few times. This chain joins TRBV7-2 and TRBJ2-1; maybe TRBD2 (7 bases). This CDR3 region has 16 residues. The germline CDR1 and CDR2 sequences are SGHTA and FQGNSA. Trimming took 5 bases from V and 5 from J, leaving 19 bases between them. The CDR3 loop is CASSHRGGGRDNEQFF. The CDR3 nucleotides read TGTGCCAGCAGCCACCGAGGGGGGGGGCGGGACAATGAGCAGTTCTTC.

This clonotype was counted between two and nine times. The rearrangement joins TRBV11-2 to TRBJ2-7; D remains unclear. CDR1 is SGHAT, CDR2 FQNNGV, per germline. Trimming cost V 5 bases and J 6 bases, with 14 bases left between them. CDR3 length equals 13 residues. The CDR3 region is CASSPPRGPEQYV. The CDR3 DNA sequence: TGTGCCAGCAGCCCCCCTCGTGGTCCCGAGCAGTACGTC.

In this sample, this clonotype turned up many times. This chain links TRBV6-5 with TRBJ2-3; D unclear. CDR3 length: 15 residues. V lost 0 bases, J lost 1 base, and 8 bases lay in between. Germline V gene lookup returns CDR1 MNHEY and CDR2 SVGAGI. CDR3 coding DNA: TGTGCCAGCAGTTACTCGTTGGGCCGCACAGATACGCAGTATTTT. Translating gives CASSYSLGRTDTQYF.

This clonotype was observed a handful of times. The CDR3 is CASSTQGSTEAFF. For the CDR3, the DNA is TGTGCCAGCAGTACACAGGGGAGCACTGAAGCTTTCTTT. The chain has TRBV6-1 and TRBJ1-1, with TRBD1 matching 7 bases. V was pared by 5 bases and J by 4 bases, with 4 bases of the junction left unmatched. The CDR3 is made up of 13 amino acids. Germline assignment: CDR1 MNHNS and CDR2 SASEGT.

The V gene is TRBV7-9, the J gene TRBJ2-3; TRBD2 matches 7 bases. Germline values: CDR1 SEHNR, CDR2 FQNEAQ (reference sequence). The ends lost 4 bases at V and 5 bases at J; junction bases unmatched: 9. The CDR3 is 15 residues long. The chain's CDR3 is CASSSSGDHRDTQYF. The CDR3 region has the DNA TGTGCCAGCAGCTCAAGCGGGGACCACCGAGATACGCAGTATTTT.

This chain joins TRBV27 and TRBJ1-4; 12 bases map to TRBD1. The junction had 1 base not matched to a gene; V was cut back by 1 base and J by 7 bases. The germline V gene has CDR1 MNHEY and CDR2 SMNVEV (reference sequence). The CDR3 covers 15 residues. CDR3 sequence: CASSLWGQGAEKLFF. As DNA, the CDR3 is TGTGCCAGCAGTTTATGGGGACAGGGGGCTGAAAAACTGTTTTTT. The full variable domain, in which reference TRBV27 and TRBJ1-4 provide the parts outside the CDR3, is EAQVTQNPRYLITVTGKKLTVTCSQNMNHEYMSWYRQDPGLGLRQIYYSMNVEVTDKGDVPEGYKVSRKEKRNFPLILESPSPNQTSLYFCASSLWGQGAEKLFFGSGTQLSVL.

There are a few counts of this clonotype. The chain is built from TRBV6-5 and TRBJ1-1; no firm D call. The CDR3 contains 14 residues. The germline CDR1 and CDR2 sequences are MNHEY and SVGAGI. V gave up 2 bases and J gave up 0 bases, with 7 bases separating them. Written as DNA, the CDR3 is TGTGCCAGCAGTTACGAGAATATGAACACTGAAGCTTTCTTT. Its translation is CASSYENMNTEAFF.